The rows below give T cell receptor beta chains drawn from one sample of a study of shared clonotypes between healthy human individuals. TCRdb keeps only in-frame clones here, not all; method: immunoSEQ multiplex PCR. The sample consists of approximately 510,000 clones, 70% to 80% of them appearing once. What was sequenced was PBMCs. Receptors originate from a woman aged 40-49 years in good health. Some clones in this sample may be carry-over from other donors' samples. The CDR3 runs from the conserved cysteine through the conserved F or W. Each record gives: D gene, CDR3 length, clone size, J gene, V gene, CDR3 protein, CDR3 DNA. The D gene is left open where the match is weak. Not all rows give a size; the values are once, few, many and, for expanded clones, a class.

>.|15|.|TRBJ2-3|TRBV5-1
CASSLGRASTDTQYF
TGCGCCAGCAGCTTGGGGCGGGCTAGCACAGATACGCAGTATTTT
>.|14|.|TRBJ2-1|TRBV6-4
CASSDSRGGNEQFF
TGTGCCAGCAGTGACTCGAGAGGGGGGAATGAGCAGTTCTTC
>.|14|.|TRBJ1-2|TRBV6-1
CASNPGELSYGYTF
TGTGCCAGCAATCCGGGGGAGCTAAGCTATGGCTACACCTTC
>.|13|.|TRBJ1-2|TRBV7-9
CASSLEGIYGYTF
TGTGCCAGCAGCTTGGAGGGGATCTATGGCTACACCTTC
>TRBD2|16|.|TRBJ2-1|TRBV10-3
CAISERVGGSYNEQFF
TGTGCCATCAGTGAGCGCGTTGGCGGGAGCTACAATGAGCAGTTCTTC
>TRBD1|16|.|TRBJ1-3|TRBV19
CASSLQGASSGNTIYF
TGTGCCAGTAGTTTACAGGGGGCCAGCTCTGGAAACACCATATATTTT
>TRBD2|15|.|TRBJ2-7|TRBV6-1
CASSVGETSVHEQYF
TGTGCCAGCAGTGTGGGGGAGACTAGCGTCCACGAGCAGTACTTC
>TRBD2|12|.|TRBJ2-1|TRBV15
CATSDIAGLVVF
TGTGCCACCAGCGACATAGCGGGATTAGTGGTCTTC
>.|15|.|TRBJ1-1|TRBV28
CASTQPGGANTEAFF
TGTGCCAGCACCCAACCGGGGGGAGCCAACACTGAAGCTTTCTTT
>TRBD1|14|.|TRBJ1-4|TRBV7-9
CASRRQGVSEKLFF
TGTGCCAGCAGGCGACAGGGGGTTTCGGAAAAACTGTTTTTT
>.|12|.|TRBJ2-5|TRBV11-2
CASSLFLETQYF
TGTGCCAGCAGCTTATTCTTGGAGACCCAGTACTTC
>TRBD2|14|.|TRBJ2-7|TRBV5-1
CASSFTSGSWEQYF
TGCGCCAGCAGCTTTACTAGCGGGAGCTGGGAGCAGTACTTC
>TRBD2|16|few|TRBJ2-3|TRBV11-2
CASSLLSGRATDTQYF
TGTGCCAGCAGCTTATTGAGTGGGAGGGCCACAGATACGCAGTATTTT
>TRBD1|13|.|TRBJ1-2|TRBV30
CAWSQQGALGYTF
TGTGCCTGGAGCCAACAGGGGGCCCTGGGCTACACCTTC
>TRBD2|19|.|TRBJ2-6|TRBV15
CATSRDLGTSHSGANVLTF
TGTGCCACCAGCAGAGATTTAGGGACTAGCCACTCTGGGGCCAACGTCCTGACTTTC
>.|13|once|TRBJ1-2|TRBV28
CASSLSGAAPLTF
TGTGCCAGCAGTTTAAGCGGGGCCGCTCCCCTAACCTTC
>.|13|.|TRBJ1-1|TRBV19
CASSISRNTEAFF
TGTGCCAGTAGTATCTCCCGGAACACTGAAGCTTTCTTT
>.|15|.|TRBJ2-1|TRBV5-1
CASSLVLDGGYEQFF
TGCGCCAGCAGCTTGGTACTAGACGGTGGGTATGAGCAGTTCTTC
>TRBD1|17|.|TRBJ2-1|TRBV5-1
CASSLALDRVVTNEQFF
TGCGCCAGCAGCTTGGCCCTCGACAGGGTGGTCACCAATGAGCAGTTCTTC
>TRBD1|14|.|TRBJ2-2|TRBV19
CASSILDRSRELFF
TGTGCCAGTAGTATTCTGGACAGGTCTAGGGAGCTGTTTTTT
>.|18|.|TRBJ1-2|TRBV4-1
CASSPPKNSLEGYYGYTF
TGCGCCAGCAGTCCTCCCAAGAATTCGTTGGAGGGGTACTATGGCTACACCTTC
>TRBD1|15|.|TRBJ2-7|TRBV6-1
CASSASRGRGYEQYF
TGTGCCAGCAGTGCCAGCAGGGGGCGTGGATACGAGCAGTACTTC
>.|14|.|TRBJ2-3|TRBV7-2
CASSLGSSWGTQYF
TGTGCCAGCAGCTTAGGTAGTAGTTGGGGTACGCAGTATTTT
>.|14|.|TRBJ2-1|TRBV7-8
CASSFRIQASEQFF
TGTGCCAGCAGCTTCAGAATACAGGCTAGTGAGCAGTTCTTC
>TRBD1|15|.|TRBJ2-7|TRBV5-1
CASSWGTGGGNEQYF
TGCGCCAGCAGCTGGGGGACAGGGGGTGGTAACGAGCAGTACTTC
>.|16|.|TRBJ2-7|TRBV28
CASSRMVQWGSYEQYF
TGTGCCAGCAGTCGGATGGTACAGTGGGGATCCTACGAGCAGTACTTC
>.|15|.|TRBJ1-2|TRBV19
CASSIYRDGDYGYTF
TGTGCCAGTAGTATTTACAGGGACGGCGACTATGGCTACACCTTC
>.|14|.|TRBJ2-1|TRBV7-2
CASSFGGIYNEQFF
TGTGCCAGCAGCTTTGGCGGGATATACAATGAGCAGTTCTTC
>.|11|.|TRBJ2-5|TRBV2
CASRAEETQYF
TGTGCCAGCAGAGCAGAAGAGACCCAGTACTTC
>TRBD1|13|.|TRBJ1-2|TRBV5-3
CARSCPGTDGYTF
TGTGCCAGAAGCTGCCCCGGGACAGACGGCTACACCTTC
>.|14|.|TRBJ2-1|TRBV4-1
CAIYSGQSFAEQFF
TGCGCCATATACTCGGGACAAAGTTTTGCTGAGCAGTTCTTC
>.|13|.|TRBJ1-1|TRBV5-1
CASSLYQGTEAFF
TGCGCCAGCAGCTTGTACCAGGGCACTGAAGCTTTCTTT
>TRBD1|13|few|TRBJ2-4|TRBV7-2
CASSPTTGSNQYF
TGTGCCAGCAGCCCGACGACAGGGTCGAATCAGTACTTC
>TRBD2|15|.|TRBJ2-7|TRBV13
CASSPFLREGPVQYF
TGTGCCAGCAGCCCCTTTCTGCGGGAGGGCCCTGTGCAGTACTTC
>TRBD1|14|.|TRBJ2-1|TRBV2
CASSWGTGVLEQFF
TGTGCCAGCTCTTGGGGGACAGGGGTTTTGGAGCAGTTCTTC
>TRBD1|16|.|TRBJ1-2|TRBV4-3
CASSQDPSRGLDGYTF
TGCGCCAGCAGCCAAGATCCGTCCAGGGGGCTTGATGGCTACACCTTC
>.|13|many|TRBJ1-2|TRBV30
CAWSLTATLGYTF
TGTGCCTGGAGTCTTACCGCAACACTTGGCTACACCTTC
>.|14|.|TRBJ1-1|TRBV15
CATSVNRGGTEAFF
TGTGCCACCAGCGTGAATAGAGGGGGCACTGAAGCTTTCTTT
>TRBD1|13|.|TRBJ2-7|TRBV7-9
CASSLTGGPEQYF
TGTGCCAGCAGCTTGACAGGGGGCCCCGAGCAGTACTTC
>TRBD1|16|.|TRBJ1-4|TRBV4-3
CASSQGTGGGDEKLFF
TGCGCCAGCAGCCAGGGGACAGGTGGTGGGGATGAAAAACTGTTTTTT
>TRBD1|17|.|TRBJ1-2|TRBV2
CASSERDRAFMGYGYTF
TGTGCCAGCAGTGAAAGGGACAGGGCCTTTATGGGCTATGGCTACACCTTC
>.|11|.|TRBJ2-2|TRBV7-9
CASSAAGELFF
TGTGCCAGCAGCGCCGCCGGGGAGCTGTTTTTT
>.|12|.|TRBJ2-7|TRBV28
CASSYGFYEQYF
TGTGCCAGCAGTTATGGTTTCTACGAGCAGTACTTC
>.|15|.|TRBJ2-3|TRBV27
CASSPREISTDTQYF
TGTGCCAGCAGCCCCAGGGAGATAAGCACAGATACGCAGTATTTT
>TRBD1|15|.|TRBJ2-7|TRBV5-8
CASSPGTGGSYEQYF
TGTGCCAGCAGCCCCGGGACAGGGGGCTCCTACGAGCAGTACTTC
>TRBD2|14|.|TRBJ2-1|TRBV19
CASLSGREYNEQFF
TGTGCCAGCCTTAGCGGGAGGGAATACAATGAGCAGTTCTTC
>TRBD1|14|.|TRBJ2-7|TRBV11-1
CASSPRQGPYEQYF
TGTGCCAGCAGCCCTCGACAGGGCCCCTACGAGCAGTACTTC
>TRBD2|16|.|TRBJ2-7|TRBV4-1
CASSQERLAGRYEQYF
TGCGCCAGCAGCCAAGAGAGACTAGCGGGAAGGTACGAGCAGTACTTC
>TRBD1|15|few|TRBJ1-6|TRBV27
CASSDRGPFNSPLHF
TGTGCCAGCAGTGACAGGGGGCCGTTTAATTCACCCCTCCACTTT
>.|17|.|TRBJ2-2|TRBV7-2
CASSFRSRSLGTGELFF
TGTGCCAGCAGCTTTCGGTCCCGGTCTCTAGGCACCGGGGAGCTGTTTTTT
>TRBD2|17|.|TRBJ2-3|TRBV4-1
CASSQGLAGVGSDTQYF
TGCGCCAGCAGCCAAGGCCTAGCGGGAGTAGGGTCAGATACGCAGTATTTT
>.|18|.|TRBJ1-1|TRBV11-2
CASSLGYFTGPEDTEAFF
TGTGCCAGCAGCTTAGGCTACTTTACAGGGCCCGAGGACACTGAAGCTTTCTTT
>.|13|.|TRBJ2-7|TRBV7-9
CASSLGPYYEQYF
TGTGCCAGCAGCTTAGGGCCCTACTACGAGCAGTACTTC
>TRBD2|14|.|TRBJ2-4|TRBV6-5
CASSTGRGKNIQYF
TGTGCCAGCAGTACCGGGAGGGGCAAAAACATTCAGTACTTC
>TRBD1|17|.|TRBJ2-1|TRBV7-8
CASSQSATGGAYNEQFF
TGTGCCAGCAGCCAGAGCGCAACAGGGGGCGCATACAATGAGCAGTTCTTC
>.|15|.|TRBJ2-3|TRBV6-1
CASNYFRPGTDTQYF
TGTGCCAGCAACTATTTTCGACCGGGCACAGATACGCAGTATTTT
>.|14|.|TRBJ1-1|TRBV19
CASTPRQADTEAFF
TGTGCCAGTACCCCGCGGCAGGCCGACACTGAAGCTTTCTTT
>TRBD1|12|few|TRBJ1-1|TRBV2
CACTQGYTEAFF
TGTGCCTGTACACAGGGGTACACTGAAGCTTTCTTT
>.|15|many|TRBJ2-2|TRBV19
CASSMRWERHGELFF
TGTGCCAGTAGTATGCGGTGGGAGCGTCATGGGGAGCTGTTTTTT
>.|15|.|TRBJ1-5|TRBV15
CATSRGTGKGQPQHF
TGTGCCACCAGCAGGGGAACAGGGAAAGGACAGCCCCAGCATTTT